This TCR beta chain was documented in a study of CD8 T cells in ankylosing spondylitis. Molecular-barcoded quantitative 5'-RACE produced these TCR beta libraries. TCRdb re-derived calls from the 5' RACE reads in MiXCR, one entry per CDR3 protein. The data hold hundreds of thousands of distinct CDR3 sequences, with under 30% observed a single time. This clonotype was detected only a few times. Germline V gene lookup returns CDR1 SQVTM and CDR2 ANQGSEA. The CDR3 has 14 amino acids. V shed 4 bases and J 2 bases; nucleotides not matched to a gene: 3. The TCR was taken from a male donor with ankylosing spondylitis or in good health (not recorded which). The sequenced sample was blood, either unsorted or a sorted T cell fraction (not recorded which). V is TRBV29-1 and J is TRBJ2-3, with 10 bases identical to TRBD2. CDR3 nucleotide sequence: TGCAGCGTTGGGCTAGCGGGAGCCACAGATACGCAGTATTTT. Translated: CSVGLAGATDTQYF.